This T cell receptor beta chain was identified in a study of CD8 T cells in Susac syndrome. TEMRA cells were FACS-enriched, and CD8+ and CD4+ T cells were isolated negatively. Reverse transcription used about 0.5 to 1 ug RNA and random hexamers. TCRdb passed the immunoSEQ multiplex PCR reads through MiXCR, listing each CDR3 protein once. The sample holds approximately 230,000 distinct CDR3 sequences, 90% to 95% seen once. This clonotype was observed a single time. The sequenced material came from CD4+ T cells from PBMCs. The TCR comes from a human donor with multiple sclerosis.

The CDR3 coding sequence is TGTGCCAGCAGCTCTAGGGGGGGACAGAGCACTGAAGCTTTCTTT. This translates into CASSSRGGQSTEAFF. The genes are TRBV7-8 and TRBJ1-1; 7 bases map to TRBD1. This CDR3 comprises 15 residues. Germline trimming cut 4 bases from V and 4 bases from J; bases unmatched to any gene: 9. Germline V lookup: CDR1 SGHVS, CDR2 FQNEAQ.